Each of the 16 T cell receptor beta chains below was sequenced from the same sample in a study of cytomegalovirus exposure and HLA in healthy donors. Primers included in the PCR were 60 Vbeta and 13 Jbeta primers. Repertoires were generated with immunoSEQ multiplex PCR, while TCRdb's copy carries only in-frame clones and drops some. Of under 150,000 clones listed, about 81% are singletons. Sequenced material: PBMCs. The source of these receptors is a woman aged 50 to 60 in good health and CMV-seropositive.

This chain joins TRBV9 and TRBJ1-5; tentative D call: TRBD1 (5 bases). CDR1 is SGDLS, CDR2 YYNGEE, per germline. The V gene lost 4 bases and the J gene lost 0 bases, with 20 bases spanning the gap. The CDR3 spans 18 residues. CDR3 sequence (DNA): TGTGCCAGCAGCCCAGGCCCGGGGGGGATCTATAGCAATCAGCCCCAGCATTTT. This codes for CASSPGPGGIYSNQPQHF.

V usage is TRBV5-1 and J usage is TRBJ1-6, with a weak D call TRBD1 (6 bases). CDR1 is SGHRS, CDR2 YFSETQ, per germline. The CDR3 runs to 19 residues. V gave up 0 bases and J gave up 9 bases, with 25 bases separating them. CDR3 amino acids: CASSLAIQGAPYKGSPLHF. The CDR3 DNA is TGCGCCAGCAGCTTGGCCATACAGGGTGCCCCGTATAAAGGTTCACCCCTCCACTTT. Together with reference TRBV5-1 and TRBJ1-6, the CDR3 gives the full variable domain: KAGVTQTPRYLIKTRGQQVTLSCSPISGHRSVSWYQQTPGQGLQFLFEYFSETQRNKGNFPGRFSGRQFSNSRSEMNVSTLELGDSALYLCASSLAIQGAPYKGSPLHFGNGTRLTVT.

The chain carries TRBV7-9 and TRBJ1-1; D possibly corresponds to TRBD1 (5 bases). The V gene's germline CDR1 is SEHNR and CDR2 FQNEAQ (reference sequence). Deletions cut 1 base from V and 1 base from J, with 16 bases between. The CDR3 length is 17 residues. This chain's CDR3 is CASSLGPYPQGNTEAFF. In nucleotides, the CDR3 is TGTGCCAGCAGCTTAGGACCTTATCCCCAGGGGAACACTGAAGCTTTCTTT. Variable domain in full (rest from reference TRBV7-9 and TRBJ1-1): DTGVSQNPRHKITKRGQNVTFRCDPISEHNRLYWYRQTLGQGPEFLTYFQNEAQLEKSRLLSDRFSAERPKGSFSTLEIQRTEQGDSAMYLCASSLGPYPQGNTEAFFGQGTRLTVV.

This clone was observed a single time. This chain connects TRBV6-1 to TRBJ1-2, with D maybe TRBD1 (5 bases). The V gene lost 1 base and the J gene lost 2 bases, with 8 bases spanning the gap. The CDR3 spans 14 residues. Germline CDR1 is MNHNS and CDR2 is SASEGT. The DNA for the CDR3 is TGTGCCAGCAGTGAAGGACAGTACAACTATGGCTACACCTTC. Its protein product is CASSEGQYNYGYTF.

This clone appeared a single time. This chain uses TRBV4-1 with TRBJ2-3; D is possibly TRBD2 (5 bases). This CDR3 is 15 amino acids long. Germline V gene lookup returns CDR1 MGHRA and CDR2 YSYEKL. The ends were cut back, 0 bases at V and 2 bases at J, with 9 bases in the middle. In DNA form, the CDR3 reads TGCGCCAGCAGCCAAGATCCGGGGTCCACAGATACGCAGTATTTT. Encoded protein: CASSQDPGSTDTQYF.

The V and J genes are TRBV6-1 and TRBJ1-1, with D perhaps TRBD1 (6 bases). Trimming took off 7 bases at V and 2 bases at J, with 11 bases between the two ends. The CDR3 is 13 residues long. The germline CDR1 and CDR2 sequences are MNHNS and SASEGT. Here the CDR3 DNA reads TGTGCCAGCACCCCGGGACAAAACACTGAAGCTTTCTTT. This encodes CASTPGQNTEAFF.

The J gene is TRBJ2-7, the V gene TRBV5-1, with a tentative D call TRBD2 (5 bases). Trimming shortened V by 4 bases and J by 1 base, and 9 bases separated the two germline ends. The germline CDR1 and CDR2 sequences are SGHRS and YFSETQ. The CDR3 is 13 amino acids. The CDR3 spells CASSVDFSYEQYF. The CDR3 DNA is TGCGCCAGCAGCGTGGACTTTTCCTACGAGCAGTACTTC.

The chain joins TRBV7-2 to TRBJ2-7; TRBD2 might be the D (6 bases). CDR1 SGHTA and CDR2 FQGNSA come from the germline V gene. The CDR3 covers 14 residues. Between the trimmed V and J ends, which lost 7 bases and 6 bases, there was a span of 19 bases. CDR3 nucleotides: TGTGCCAGCACCCCGCCAGCACGGGAGCTCGAGCAGTACTTC. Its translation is CASTPPARELEQYF.

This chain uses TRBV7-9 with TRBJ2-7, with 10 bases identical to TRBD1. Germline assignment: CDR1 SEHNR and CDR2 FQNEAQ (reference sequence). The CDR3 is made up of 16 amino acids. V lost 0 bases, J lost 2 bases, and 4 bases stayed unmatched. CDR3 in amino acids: CASSLAWDRGPYEQYF. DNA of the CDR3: TGTGCCAGCAGCTTAGCTTGGGACAGGGGCCCCTACGAGCAGTACTTC. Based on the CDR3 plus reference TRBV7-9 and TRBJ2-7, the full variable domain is DTGVSQNPRHKITKRGQNVTFRCDPISEHNRLYWYRQTLGQGPEFLTYFQNEAQLEKSRLLSDRFSAERPKGSFSTLEIQRTEQGDSAMYLCASSLAWDRGPYEQYFGPGTRLTVT.

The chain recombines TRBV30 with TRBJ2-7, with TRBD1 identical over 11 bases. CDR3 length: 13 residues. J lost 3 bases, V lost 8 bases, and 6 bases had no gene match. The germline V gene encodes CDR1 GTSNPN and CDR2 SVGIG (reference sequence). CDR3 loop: CAIGTGGHYEQYF. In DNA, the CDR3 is TGTGCCATAGGGACAGGGGGTCACTACGAGCAGTACTTC. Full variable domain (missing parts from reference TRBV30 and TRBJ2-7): SQTIHQWPATLVQPVGSPLSLECTVEGTSNPNLYWYRQAAGRGLQLLFYSVGIGQISSEVPQNLSASRPQDRQFILSSKKLLLSDSGFYLCAIGTGGHYEQYFGPGTRLTVT.

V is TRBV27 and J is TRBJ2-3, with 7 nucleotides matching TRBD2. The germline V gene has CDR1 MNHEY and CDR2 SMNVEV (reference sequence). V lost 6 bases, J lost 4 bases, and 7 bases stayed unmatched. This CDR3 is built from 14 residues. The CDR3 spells CASRVGGSADTQYF. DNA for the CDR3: TGTGCCAGCAGGGTAGGCGGGAGTGCAGATACGCAGTATTTT.

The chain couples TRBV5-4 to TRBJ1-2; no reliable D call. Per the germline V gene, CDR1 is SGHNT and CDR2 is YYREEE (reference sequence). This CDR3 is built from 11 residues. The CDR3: CASGGLSGYTF. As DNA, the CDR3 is TGTGCAAGTGGAGGCTTAAGTGGCTACACCTTC.

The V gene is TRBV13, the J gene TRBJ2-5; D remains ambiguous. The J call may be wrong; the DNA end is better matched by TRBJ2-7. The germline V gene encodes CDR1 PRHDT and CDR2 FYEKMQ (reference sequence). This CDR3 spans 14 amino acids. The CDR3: CASSLGTQSYEQYF. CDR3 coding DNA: TGTGCCAGCAGCTTAGGGACTCAGTCCTACGAGCAGTACTTC.

The CDR3 is CASSATGGPEQFF. The CDR3 DNA sequence: TGCGCCAGCAGCGCGACAGGGGGCCCCGAGCAGTTCTTC. The chain joins TRBV5-1 to TRBJ2-1; 10 bases align to TRBD1. Losses at the gene ends were 4 bases for V and 10 bases for J; bases not matched to a gene: 5. Germline lookup yields CDR1 SGHRS and CDR2 YFSETQ. The CDR3 contains 13 residues.

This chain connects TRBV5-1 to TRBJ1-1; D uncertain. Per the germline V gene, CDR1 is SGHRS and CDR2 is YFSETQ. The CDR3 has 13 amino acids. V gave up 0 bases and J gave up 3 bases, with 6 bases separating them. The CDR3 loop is CASSLAGYTEAFF. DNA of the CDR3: TGCGCCAGCAGCTTGGCCGGGTACACTGAAGCTTTCTTT. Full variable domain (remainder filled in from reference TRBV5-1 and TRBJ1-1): KAGVTQTPRYLIKTRGQQVTLSCSPISGHRSVSWYQQTPGQGLQFLFEYFSETQRNKGNFPGRFSGRQFSNSRSEMNVSTLELGDSALYLCASSLAGYTEAFFGQGTRLTVV.

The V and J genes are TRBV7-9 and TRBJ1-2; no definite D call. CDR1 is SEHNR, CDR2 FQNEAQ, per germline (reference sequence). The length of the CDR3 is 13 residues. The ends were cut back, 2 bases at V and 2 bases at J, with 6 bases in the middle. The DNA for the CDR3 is TGTGCCAGCAGCTTAACTTTAAACTATGGCTACACCTTC. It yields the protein CASSLTLNYGYTF.